What follows are 15 T cell receptor beta chains derived from one specimen sequenced in a study of Ad26.COV2.S vaccination and SARS-CoV-2 variants. The data were produced by immunoSEQ multiplex PCR, yet TCRdb's version contains in-frame clones alone and is incomplete. The sample records around 340,000 clones, more than 85% being singletons. Sample treatment: around 19 received Ad26.COV2.S at low or high dose, single or two shots; roughly 5 received placebo; per-sample allocation not given. On day 63 after the first injection, vaccine and placebo recipients gave samples. Sequenced material: peripheral blood, taken in a trial of Ad26.COV2.S vaccine versus placebo. The receptors stem from a person between 18 and 65 years old who received the Ad26.COV2.S COVID-19 vaccine or a placebo.

The count of this clone is one. The V and J genes are TRBV18 and TRBJ2-3; 7 nucleotides agree with TRBD2. Germline loops: CDR1 KGHSH, CDR2 LQKENI. After removal of 5 bases from V and 2 bases from J, the junction contained 7 bases not matched to a gene. This CDR3 spans 15 amino acids. The CDR3 spells CASSDSSGFTDTQYF. The CDR3 DNA sequence: TGTGCCAGCTCAGATTCTAGCGGTTTCACAGATACGCAGTATTTT.

The chain uses TRBV29-1 and TRBJ2-7; TRBD1 matches 9 bases. The germline V gene has CDR1 SQVTM and CDR2 ANQGSEA. V shed 7 bases and J 6 bases; nucleotides not matched to a gene: 10. The CDR3 sequence is 13 residues long. CDR3 residues: CSAWDRDKSEQYF. As DNA, the CDR3 is TGCAGCGCCTGGGACAGGGACAAGAGCGAGCAGTACTTC.

The chain carries TRBV5-5 and TRBJ2-5, with 12 nucleotides matching TRBD1. The CDR3 covers 16 residues. The germline gives CDR1 SGHKS, CDR2 YYEKEE (reference sequence). Trimming removed 3 bases from V and 5 bases from J; junction bases left unmatched: 8. The CDR3 nucleotides read TGTGCCAGCAGCTCACCGGGACAGGGGGCTGGTGAGACCCAGTACTTC. This encodes CASSSPGQGAGETQYF.

The rearrangement uses TRBV12-3 or TRBV12-4 and TRBJ1-2; 10 bases match TRBD1. J gave up 9 bases and V 3 bases, and 4 bases lay outside the gene matches. The CDR3 is 13 residues long. CDR3 DNA sequence: TGTGCCAGCAGTTTCGGACAGGGGGTGAGCTACACCTTC. Its translation is CASSFGQGVSYTF.

The CDR3 DNA reads as TGCGCCAGCAGTCATTTGGGCTCCTATAATTCACCCCTCCACTTT. Translating it yields CASSHLGSYNSPLHF. V and J are TRBV23-1 and TRBJ1-6; no reliable D call. TRBV23-1 is classed as an ORF, of uncertain function. With 3 bases removed from V and 0 bases from J, the gap between germline ends came to 6 bases. The length of the CDR3 is 15 residues.

The J gene is TRBJ1-3, the V gene TRBV7-9, with D unresolved. This CDR3 comprises 15 residues. Trimming cost V 1 base and J 0 bases, with 7 bases left between them. Per germline, CDR1 SEHNR and CDR2 FQNEAQ (reference sequence). CDR3 residues: CASSLDLYSGNTIYF. CDR3 sequence (DNA): TGTGCCAGCAGCTTAGACTTATACTCTGGAAACACCATATATTTT.

V gene TRBV19 combines with J gene TRBJ2-7, with D possibly matching TRBD2 (6 bases). V lost 0 bases, J lost 0 bases, and 6 bases lay in between. The germline gives CDR1 LNHDA, CDR2 SQIVND (reference sequence). The CDR3 totals 14 residues. CDR3 residues: CASSIDGSSYEQYF. DNA for the CDR3: TGTGCCAGTAGTATAGACGGGAGCTCCTACGAGCAGTACTTC.

The J gene is TRBJ2-7, the V gene TRBV28; 11 positions agree with TRBD2. The CDR3 is 18 residues long. Trimming cost V 4 bases and J 3 bases; bases outside gene matches: 14. Germline CDR1 is MDHEN and CDR2 is SYDVKM. CDR3 amino acids: CASSSTGVTSGRVYEQYF. CDR3 nucleotide sequence: TGTGCCAGCAGTTCTACAGGGGTTACTAGCGGGAGAGTCTACGAGCAGTACTTC.

The V call is TRBV6-2 or TRBV6-3, the J call TRBJ2-2, with TRBD1 matching 8 bases. Germline loops: CDR1 MNHEY, CDR2 SVGEGT. The ends lost 5 bases at V and 4 bases at J; junction bases unmatched: 9. The CDR3 totals 16 residues. The CDR3 protein is CASSKDRGGSTGELFF. In DNA, the CDR3 is TGTGCCAGCAGTAAAGACAGGGGAGGTTCCACCGGGGAGCTGTTTTTT.

In its sample, this clone was seen once. V gene TRBV30 combines with J gene TRBJ1-2; TRBD1 matches at 8 bases. CDR3 length: 13 residues. After removal of 3 bases from V and 5 bases from J, the junction contained 5 bases not matched to a gene. The germline V gene has CDR1 GTSNPN and CDR2 SVGIG (reference sequence). The CDR3 region is CAWRRTGSYGYTF. CDR3 in DNA: TGTGCCTGGAGGAGGACAGGGTCGTATGGCTACACCTTC.

The sample holds one count of this clone. The rearrangement joins TRBV9 to TRBJ2-1, with D possibly matching TRBD1 (5 bases). The germline V gene has CDR1 SGDLS and CDR2 YYNGEE. Trimming shortened V by 2 bases and J by 0 bases, and 18 bases separated the two germline ends. The CDR3 length is 18 residues. CDR3 protein: CASSVAVRVSSSYNEQFF. The CDR3 coding sequence is TGTGCCAGCAGCGTTGCAGTCAGGGTCTCCAGCTCCTACAATGAGCAGTTCTTC.

The J gene is TRBJ2-1, the V gene TRBV5-1; D remains unclear. Germline V gene data show CDR1 as SGHRS and CDR2 as YFSETQ. CDR3 size: 13 residues. V lost 4 bases to trimming and J lost 5 bases, with 10 bases between them. The DNA of the CDR3 is TGCGCCAGCAGCCGTTCTCTAAACAATGAGCAGTTCTTC. This sequence encodes CASSRSLNNEQFF.

V gene TRBV19 combines with J gene TRBJ1-1; TRBD1 matches 9 bases. The CDR3 is made up of 16 amino acids. In germline, CDR1 is LNHDA, CDR2 SQIVND (reference sequence). Trimming at V came to 4 bases and at J to 5 bases, leaving 11 bases not matched to a gene. The CDR3 DNA sequence: TGTGCCAGTAGTAACCTCCTCGGACAGGGGCAGACTGAAGCTTTCTTT. It translates to CASSNLLGQGQTEAFF.

V usage is TRBV13 and J usage is TRBJ1-3, with 7 bases matching TRBD1. The V gene's germline CDR1 is PRHDT and CDR2 FYEKMQ (reference sequence). J lost 3 bases, V lost 4 bases, and 6 bases had no gene match. The CDR3 extends over 15 amino acids. The CDR3 DNA sequence: TGTGCCAGCAGCTCAGACAGGGTTGGTGGAAACACCATATATTTT. Translating it yields CASSSDRVGGNTIYF. The whole variable domain, remainder taken from reference TRBV13 and TRBJ1-3, is AAGVIQSPRHLIKEKRETATLKCYPIPRHDTVYWYQQGPGQDPQFLISFYEKMQSDKGSIPDRFSAQQFSDYHSELNMSSLELGDSALYFCASSSDRVGGNTIYFGEGSWLTVV.

This chain links TRBV6-2 or TRBV6-3 with TRBJ2-7; maybe TRBD2 (6 bases). Germline lookup yields CDR1 MNHEY and CDR2 SVGEGT. The V gene lost 6 bases and the J gene lost 1 base, with 19 bases spanning the gap. CDR3 length: 16 residues. In DNA form, the CDR3 reads TGTGCCAGCAGCCGAACCTTTAGCGGACCTTCCTACGAGCAGTACTTC. Translated: CASSRTFSGPSYEQYF.